This T cell receptor beta chain emerged from a study of human T cells and chemical hapten exposure. Using its own MiXCR run on the RACE reads, TCRdb lists one record per CDR3 protein. The sample lists some 38,000 distinct CDR3 sequences; over 5.5% were seen once. Time point meaning: patch test 1, 2 weeks after DPC sensitization. Treatment here: therapeutic diphenylcyclopropenone sensitization with weekly scalp DPC. Unfractionated whole blood was the source of the extracted total RNA. CDR1 and CDR2 from the germline V gene are LGHNA and YNFKEQ. This CDR3 has 15 amino acids. V shed 0 bases and J shed 0 bases, with 8 bases lying between them.

This chain connects TRBV4-2 to TRBJ1-1; D gene uncertain. Here the sequenced sample was whole blood, taken in connection with sensitization to the hapten diphenylcyclopropenone (DPC). This sequence was found in a woman under 40 with alopecia areata. Some clones in this sample may be carry-over from other donors' samples. DNA for the CDR3: TGTGCCAGCAGCCAAGAGCCAGTAATGAACACTGAAGCTTTCTTT. Residues: CASSQEPVMNTEAFF.